This T cell receptor (beta chain) emerged from a study of cytomegalovirus exposure and HLA in healthy donors. Study-level points and caveats: Being indistinguishable, some V segments were excluded, TRBV6-2 and TRBV6-3 among them. Listed as cytomegalovirus-associated were around 160 TCR beta chains. In an earlier analysis, most TCR beta V segments were productive about 87% or about 30% of the time.

PCR amplification relied on 60 Vbeta primers (plus 13 Jbeta primers). Here immunoSEQ multiplex PCR was the method, and the copy in TCRdb shows in-frame clones only, minus some. Among tens of thousands of clones listed, approximately 80% were seen once. About this clone itself: What it binds is unknown.

This CDR3 is built from 13 residues. Germline lookup yields CDR1 SGDLS and CDR2 YYNGEE. Trimming cost V 4 bases and J 9 bases; bases outside gene matches: 5. Material for sequencing was PBMCs. The clonotype originates from a man aged 50-60 years in good health and CMV-seronegative. The V call is TRBV9, the J call TRBJ1-3; 9 bases are shared with TRBD1. Written as DNA, the CDR3 is TGTGCCAGCAGCATCGGACAGGGGCCCACCATATATTTT. Its protein is CASSIGQGPTIYF.